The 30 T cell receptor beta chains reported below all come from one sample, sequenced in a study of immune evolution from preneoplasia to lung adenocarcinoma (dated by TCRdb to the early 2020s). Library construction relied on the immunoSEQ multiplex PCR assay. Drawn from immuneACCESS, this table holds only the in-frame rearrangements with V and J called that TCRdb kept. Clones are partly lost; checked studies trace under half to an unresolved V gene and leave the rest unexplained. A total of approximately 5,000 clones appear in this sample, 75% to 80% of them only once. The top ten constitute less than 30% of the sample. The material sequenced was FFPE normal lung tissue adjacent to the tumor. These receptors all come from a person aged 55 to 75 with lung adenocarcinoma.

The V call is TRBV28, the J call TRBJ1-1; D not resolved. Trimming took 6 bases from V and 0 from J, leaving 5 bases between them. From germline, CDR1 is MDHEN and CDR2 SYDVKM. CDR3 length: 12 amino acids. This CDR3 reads CASSEMNTEAFF. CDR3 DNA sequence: TGTGCCAGCAGCGAGATGAACACTGAAGCTTTCTTT.

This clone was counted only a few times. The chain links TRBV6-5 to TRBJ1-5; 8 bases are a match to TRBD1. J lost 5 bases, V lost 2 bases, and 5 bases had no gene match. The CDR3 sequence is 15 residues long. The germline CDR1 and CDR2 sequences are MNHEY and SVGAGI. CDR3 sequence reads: CASSYTTGADQPQHF. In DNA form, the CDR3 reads TGTGCCAGCAGTTACACGACAGGGGCCGATCAGCCCCAGCATTTT.

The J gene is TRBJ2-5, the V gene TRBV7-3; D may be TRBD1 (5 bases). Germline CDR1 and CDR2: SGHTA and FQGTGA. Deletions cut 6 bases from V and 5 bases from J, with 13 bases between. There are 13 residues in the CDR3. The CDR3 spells CASSQGGMETQYF. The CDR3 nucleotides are TGTGCCAGCAGTCAGGGTGGTATGGAGACCCAGTACTTC.

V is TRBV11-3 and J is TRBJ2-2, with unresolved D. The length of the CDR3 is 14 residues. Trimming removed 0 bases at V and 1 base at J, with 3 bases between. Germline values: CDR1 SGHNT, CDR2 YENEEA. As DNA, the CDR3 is TGTGCCAGCAGCTTAGAGGGGAACACCGGGGAGCTGTTTTTT. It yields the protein CASSLEGNTGELFF.

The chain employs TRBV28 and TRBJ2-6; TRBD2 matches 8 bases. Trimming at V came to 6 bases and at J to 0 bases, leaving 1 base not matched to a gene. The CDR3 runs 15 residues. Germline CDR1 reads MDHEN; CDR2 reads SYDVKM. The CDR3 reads CASSRGGSGANVLTF. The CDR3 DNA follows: TGTGCCAGCAGCCGGGGGGGCTCTGGGGCCAACGTCCTGACTTTC.

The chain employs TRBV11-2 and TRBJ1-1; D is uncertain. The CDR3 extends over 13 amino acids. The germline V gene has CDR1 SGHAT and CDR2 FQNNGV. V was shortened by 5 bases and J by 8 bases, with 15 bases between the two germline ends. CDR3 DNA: TGTGCCAGCAGCCCCGAAGTGTGGACGGAAGCTTTCTTT. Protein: CASSPEVWTEAFF.

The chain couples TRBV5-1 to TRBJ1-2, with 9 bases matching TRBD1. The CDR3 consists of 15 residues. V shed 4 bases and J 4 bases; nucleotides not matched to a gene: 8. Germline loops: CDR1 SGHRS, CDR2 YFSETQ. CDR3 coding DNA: TGCGCCAGCAGCAACCAACAGGGGGCTGGCTATGGCTACACCTTC. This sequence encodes CASSNQQGAGYGYTF.

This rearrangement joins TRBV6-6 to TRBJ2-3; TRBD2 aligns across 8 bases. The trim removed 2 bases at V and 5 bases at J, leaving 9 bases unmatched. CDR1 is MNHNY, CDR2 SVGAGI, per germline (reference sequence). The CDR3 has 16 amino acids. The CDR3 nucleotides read TGTGCCAGCAGTTACACCACCCAGCGGGGGAGAGATACGCAGTATTTT. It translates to CASSYTTQRGRDTQYF.

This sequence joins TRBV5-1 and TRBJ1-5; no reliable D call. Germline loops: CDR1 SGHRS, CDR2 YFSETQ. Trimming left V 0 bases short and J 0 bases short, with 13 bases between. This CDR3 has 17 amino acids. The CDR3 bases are TGCGCCAGCAGCTTGGACCCTTTGGGAAATAGCAATCAGCCCCAGCATTTT. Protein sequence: CASSLDPLGNSNQPQHF.

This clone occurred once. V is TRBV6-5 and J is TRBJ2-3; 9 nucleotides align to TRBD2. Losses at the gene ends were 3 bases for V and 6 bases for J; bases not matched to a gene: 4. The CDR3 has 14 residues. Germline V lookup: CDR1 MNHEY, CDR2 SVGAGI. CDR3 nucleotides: TGTGCCAGCAGTTATAGCGGGAGTTCCGATACGCAGTATTTT. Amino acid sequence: CASSYSGSSDTQYF.

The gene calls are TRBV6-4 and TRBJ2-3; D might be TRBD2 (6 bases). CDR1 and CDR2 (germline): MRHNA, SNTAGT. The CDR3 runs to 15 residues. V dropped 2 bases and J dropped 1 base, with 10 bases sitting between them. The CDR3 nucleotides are TGTGCCAGCAGTGACGCCGCTAGCGGCACAGATACGCAGTATTTT. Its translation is CASSDAASGTDTQYF.

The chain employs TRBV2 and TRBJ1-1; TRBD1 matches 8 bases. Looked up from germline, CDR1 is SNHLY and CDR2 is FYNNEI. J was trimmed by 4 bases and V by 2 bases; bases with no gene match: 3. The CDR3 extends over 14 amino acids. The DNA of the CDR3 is TGTGCCAGCAGTGAAATGGGACAGGTCACTGAAGCTTTCTTT. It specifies CASSEMGQVTEAFF.

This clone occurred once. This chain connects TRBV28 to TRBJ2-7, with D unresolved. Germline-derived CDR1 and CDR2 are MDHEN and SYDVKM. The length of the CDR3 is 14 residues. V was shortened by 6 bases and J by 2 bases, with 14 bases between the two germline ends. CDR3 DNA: TGTGCCAGCAGAACTGGAGCGTATACCTACGAGCAGTACTTC. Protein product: CASRTGAYTYEQYF.

The CDR3 is CASIQTSGSLETQYF. CDR3 coding DNA: TGTGCCAGCATTCAGACTAGCGGGAGCTTAGAGACCCAGTACTTC. This chain joins TRBV27 and TRBJ2-5; 12 bases map to TRBD2. The CDR3 is made up of 15 amino acids. Per germline, CDR1 MNHEY and CDR2 SMNVEV (reference sequence). J lost 4 bases, V lost 7 bases, and 7 bases had no gene match.

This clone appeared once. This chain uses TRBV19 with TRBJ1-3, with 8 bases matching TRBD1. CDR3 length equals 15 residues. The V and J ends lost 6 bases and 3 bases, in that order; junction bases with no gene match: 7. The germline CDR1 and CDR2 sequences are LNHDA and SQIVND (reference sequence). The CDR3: CASSRQGSVGNTIYF. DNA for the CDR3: TGTGCCAGTAGCCGACAGGGGTCGGTTGGAAACACCATATATTTT. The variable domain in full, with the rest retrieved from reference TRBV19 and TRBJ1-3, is DGGITQSPKYLFRKEGQNVTLSCEQNLNHDAMYWYRQDPGQGLRLIYYSQIVNDFQKGDIAEGYSVSREKKESFPLTVTSAQKNPTAFYLCASSRQGSVGNTIYFGEGSWLTVV.

This chain's CDR3 is CASIWDATDNEQFF. CDR3 DNA: TGTGCCAGCATTTGGGACGCGACAGACAATGAGCAGTTCTTC. V usage is TRBV6-5 and J usage is TRBJ2-1; D tentatively fits TRBD1 or TRBD2 (5 bases each). This CDR3 contains 14 residues. Germline V gene sequence: CDR1 MNHEY, CDR2 SVGAGI. The V gene lost 7 bases and the J gene lost 5 bases, with 15 bases spanning the gap.

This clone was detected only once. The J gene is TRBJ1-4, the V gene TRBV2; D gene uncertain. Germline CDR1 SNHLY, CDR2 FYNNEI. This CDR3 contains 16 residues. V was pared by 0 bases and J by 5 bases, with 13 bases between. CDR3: CASSEAMALTNEKLFF. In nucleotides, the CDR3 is TGTGCCAGCAGTGAAGCGATGGCACTTACCAATGAAAAACTGTTTTTT. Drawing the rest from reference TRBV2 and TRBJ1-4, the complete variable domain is EPEVTQTPSHQVTQMGQEVILRCVPISNHLYFYWYRQILGQKVEFLVSFYNNEISEKSEIFDDQFSVERPDGSNFTLKIRSTKLEDSAMYFCASSEAMALTNEKLFFGSGTQLSVL.

The CDR3 sequence is CASKELGPGLNQPQHF. CDR3 DNA: TGCGCCAGCAAAGAGCTGGGGCCAGGGTTAAATCAGCCCCAGCATTTT. The rearrangement links TRBV10-1 to TRBJ1-5; D is possibly TRBD1 (5 bases). Trimming removed 7 bases from V and 4 bases from J, with 20 bases in between. CDR1 is WNHNN, CDR2 SYGVQD, per germline (reference sequence). CDR3 size: 16 residues.

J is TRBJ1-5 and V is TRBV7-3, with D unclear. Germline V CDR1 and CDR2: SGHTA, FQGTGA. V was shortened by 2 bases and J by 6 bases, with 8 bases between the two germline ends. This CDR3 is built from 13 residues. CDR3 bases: TGTGCCAGCAGCTTAGGCTGGGCTCAGCCCCAGCATTTT. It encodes CASSLGWAQPQHF.

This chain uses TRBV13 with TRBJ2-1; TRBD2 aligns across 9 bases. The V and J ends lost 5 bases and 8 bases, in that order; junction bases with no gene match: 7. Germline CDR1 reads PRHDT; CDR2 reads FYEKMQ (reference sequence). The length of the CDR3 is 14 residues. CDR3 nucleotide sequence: TGTGCCAGCAGCCGGGCTAGCGGGATTGATGAGCAGTTCTTC. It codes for CASSRASGIDEQFF.

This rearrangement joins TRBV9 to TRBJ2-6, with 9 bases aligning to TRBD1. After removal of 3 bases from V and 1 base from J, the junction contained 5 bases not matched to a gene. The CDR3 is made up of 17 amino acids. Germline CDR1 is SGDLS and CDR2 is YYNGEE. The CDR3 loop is CASSGQGVLSGANVLTF. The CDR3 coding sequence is TGTGCCAGCAGCGGACAGGGGGTTTTGTCTGGGGCCAACGTCCTGACTTTC.

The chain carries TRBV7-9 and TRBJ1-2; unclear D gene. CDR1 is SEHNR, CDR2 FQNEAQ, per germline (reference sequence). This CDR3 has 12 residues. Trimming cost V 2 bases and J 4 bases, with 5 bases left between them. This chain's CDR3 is CASSLWSYGYTF. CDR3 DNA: TGTGCCAGCAGCTTATGGTCCTATGGCTACACCTTC.

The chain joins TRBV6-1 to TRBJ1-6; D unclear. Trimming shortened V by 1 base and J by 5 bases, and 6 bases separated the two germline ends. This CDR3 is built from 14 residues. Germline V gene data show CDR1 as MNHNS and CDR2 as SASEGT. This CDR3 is CASSEGLDNSPLHF. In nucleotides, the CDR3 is TGTGCCAGCAGTGAAGGCCTAGATAATTCACCCCTCCACTTT.

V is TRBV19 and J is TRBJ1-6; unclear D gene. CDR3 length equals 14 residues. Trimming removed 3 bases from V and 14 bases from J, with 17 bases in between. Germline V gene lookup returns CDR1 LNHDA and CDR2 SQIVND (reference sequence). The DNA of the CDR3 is TGTGCCAGTAGTATCACGGGAATCGCTTCCACCCTCCACTTT. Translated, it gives CASSITGIASTLHF.

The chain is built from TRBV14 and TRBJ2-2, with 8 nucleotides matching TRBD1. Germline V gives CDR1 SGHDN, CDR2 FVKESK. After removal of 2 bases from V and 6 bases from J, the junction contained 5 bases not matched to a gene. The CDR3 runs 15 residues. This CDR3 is CASSQRTGIPGELFF. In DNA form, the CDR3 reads TGTGCCAGCAGCCAACGGACAGGGATTCCCGGGGAGCTGTTTTTT.

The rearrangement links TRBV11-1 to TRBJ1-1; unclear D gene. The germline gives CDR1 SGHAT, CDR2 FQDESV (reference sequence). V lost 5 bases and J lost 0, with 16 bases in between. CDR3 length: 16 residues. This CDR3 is CASSRESSFMNTEAFF. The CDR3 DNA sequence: TGTGCCAGCAGCCGAGAATCCTCATTCATGAACACTGAAGCTTTCTTT. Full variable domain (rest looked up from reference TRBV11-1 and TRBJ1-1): EAEVAQSPRYKITEKSQAVAFWCDPISGHATLYWYRQILGQGPELLVQFQDESVVDDSQLPKDRFSAERLKGVDSTLKIQPAELGDSAMYLCASSRESSFMNTEAFFGQGTRLTVV.

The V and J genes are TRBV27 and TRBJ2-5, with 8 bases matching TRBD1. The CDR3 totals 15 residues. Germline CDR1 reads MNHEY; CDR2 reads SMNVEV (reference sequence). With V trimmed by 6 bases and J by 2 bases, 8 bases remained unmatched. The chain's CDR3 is CASSQTTGGQETQYF. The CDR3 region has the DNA TGTGCCAGCAGCCAAACTACAGGGGGACAAGAGACCCAGTACTTC.

The DNA for the CDR3 is TGCGCCAGCAGCTTGGTTTCAGGTGGGGAAGCTTTCTTT. Encoded protein: CASSLVSGGEAFF. The chain uses TRBV5-1 and TRBJ1-1; D remains ambiguous. The CDR3 contains 13 residues. Germline CDR1 and CDR2: SGHRS and YFSETQ. Trimming cost V 0 bases and J 8 bases, with 11 bases left between them.

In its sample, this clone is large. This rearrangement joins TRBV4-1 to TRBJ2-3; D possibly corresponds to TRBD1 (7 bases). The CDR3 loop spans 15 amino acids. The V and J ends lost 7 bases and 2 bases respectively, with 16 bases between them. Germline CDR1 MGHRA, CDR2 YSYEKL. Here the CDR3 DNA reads TGCGCCAGCACTCATGCGGGACAGAACACAGATACGCAGTATTTT. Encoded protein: CASTHAGQNTDTQYF.

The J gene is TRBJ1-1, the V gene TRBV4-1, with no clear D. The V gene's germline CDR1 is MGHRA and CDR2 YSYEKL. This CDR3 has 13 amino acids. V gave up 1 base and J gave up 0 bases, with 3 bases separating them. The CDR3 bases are TGCGCCAGCAGCCAAGTGTTGAACACTGAAGCTTTCTTT. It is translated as CASSQVLNTEAFF.